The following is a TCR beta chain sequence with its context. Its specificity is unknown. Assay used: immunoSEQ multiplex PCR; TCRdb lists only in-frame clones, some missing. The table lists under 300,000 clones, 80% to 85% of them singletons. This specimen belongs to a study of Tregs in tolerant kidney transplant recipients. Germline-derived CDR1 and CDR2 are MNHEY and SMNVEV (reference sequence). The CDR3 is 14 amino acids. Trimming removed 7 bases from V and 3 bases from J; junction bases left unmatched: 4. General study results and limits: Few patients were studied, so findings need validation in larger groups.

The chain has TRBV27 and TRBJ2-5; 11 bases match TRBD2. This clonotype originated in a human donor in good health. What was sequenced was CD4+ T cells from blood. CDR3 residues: CASNPGLAEETQYF. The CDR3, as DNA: TGTGCCAGCAATCCGGGACTAGCGGAAGAGACCCAGTACTTC.